One sample yielded the 3 T cell receptor beta chains listed below, sequenced in a study of shared clonotypes between healthy human individuals. Produced via immunoSEQ multiplex PCR; TCRdb's table is partial and in-frame only. This sample has around 1,000,000 clones, with roughly 77% found just once. Sequenced input: memory CD4+ T cells from PBMCs. Subset reported: CD45RA-negative fraction. The receptors stem from a man in his late teens or twenties in good health. Some clones in this sample may be carry-over from other donors' samples.

This chain uses TRBV7-2 with TRBJ2-3; D is possibly TRBD2 (5 bases). Trimming cost V 1 base and J 7 bases, with 9 bases left between them. Per the germline V gene, CDR1 is SGHTA and CDR2 is FQGNSA. This CDR3 is 13 amino acids long. The CDR3 bases are TGTGCCAGCAGCTTAGTTCGGGAAAATACGCAGTATTTT. Protein: CASSLVRENTQYF.

V gene TRBV5-6 combines with J gene TRBJ2-1; TRBD1 agrees at 7 bases. With 0 bases clipped from V and 4 bases from J, the junction kept 10 bases outside the gene matches. Germline CDR1 SGHDT, CDR2 YYEEEE. The CDR3 length is 17 residues. The CDR3 loop is CASSLVPPGQMYNEQFF. For the CDR3, the DNA is TGTGCCAGCAGCTTGGTTCCCCCGGGACAGATGTACAATGAGCAGTTCTTC.

The chain links TRBV4-3 to TRBJ2-1, with 9 bases aligning to TRBD1. The germline V gene has CDR1 LGHNA and CDR2 YSLEER. This CDR3 region has 14 residues. Germline trimming cut 4 bases from V and 7 bases from J; bases unmatched to any gene: 5. CDR3: CASSLTGTGNEQFF. CDR3 coding DNA: TGCGCCAGCAGCCTGACCGGGACAGGGAATGAGCAGTTCTTC.